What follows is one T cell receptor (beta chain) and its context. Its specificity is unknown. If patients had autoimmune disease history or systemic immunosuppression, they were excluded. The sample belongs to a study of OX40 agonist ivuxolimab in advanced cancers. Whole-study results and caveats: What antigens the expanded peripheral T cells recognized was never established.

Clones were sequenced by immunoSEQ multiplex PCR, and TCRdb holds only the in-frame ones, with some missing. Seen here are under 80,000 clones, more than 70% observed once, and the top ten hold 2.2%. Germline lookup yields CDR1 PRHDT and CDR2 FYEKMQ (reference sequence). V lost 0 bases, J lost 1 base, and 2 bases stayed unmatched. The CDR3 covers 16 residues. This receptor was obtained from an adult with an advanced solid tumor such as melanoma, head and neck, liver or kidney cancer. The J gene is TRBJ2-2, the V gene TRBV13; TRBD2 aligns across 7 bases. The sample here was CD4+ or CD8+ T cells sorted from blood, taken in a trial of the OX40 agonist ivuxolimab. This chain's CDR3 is CASSLGTGGNTGELFF. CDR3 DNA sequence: TGTGCCAGCAGCTTAGGCACGGGGGGGAACACCGGGGAGCTGTTTTTT.